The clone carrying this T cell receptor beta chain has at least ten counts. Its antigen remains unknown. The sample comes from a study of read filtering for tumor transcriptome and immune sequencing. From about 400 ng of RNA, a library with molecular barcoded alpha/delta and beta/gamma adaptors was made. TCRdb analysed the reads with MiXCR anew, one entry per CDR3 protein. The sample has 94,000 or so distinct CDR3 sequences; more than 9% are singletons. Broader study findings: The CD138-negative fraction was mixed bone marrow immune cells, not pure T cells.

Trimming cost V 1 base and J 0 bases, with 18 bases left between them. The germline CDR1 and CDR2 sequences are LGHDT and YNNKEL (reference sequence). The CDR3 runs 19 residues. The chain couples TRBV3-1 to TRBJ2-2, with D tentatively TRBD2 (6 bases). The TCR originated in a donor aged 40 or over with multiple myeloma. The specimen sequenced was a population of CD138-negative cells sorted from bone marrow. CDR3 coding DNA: TGTGCCAGCAGCCAAGTCGATGATAGTAGGACTACGAACACCGGGGAGCTGTTTTTT. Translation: CASSQVDDSRTTNTGELFF.